This T cell receptor beta chain emerged from a study of identical twins. This clonotype was counted a few times. The V end lost 3 bases, the J end lost 4 bases, and 18 bases lay between the germline ends. This CDR3 is 16 amino acids long. The V gene's germline CDR1 is MGHDK and CDR2 SYGVNS. TCRdb reanalysed the 5' RACE reads using MiXCR and keeps one entry per CDR3 protein. The data hold roughly 1.6 million distinct CDR3 sequences, with around a third observed a single time. Sequencing was done on a sample of cord blood. The J gene is TRBJ1-1, the V gene TRBV25-1, with D unresolved. The source is a newborn girl in good health. The CDR3 DNA is TGTGCCAGCAGTGATCCACGCGCAATGACCGGCACTGAAGCTTTCTTT. Translated: CASSDPRAMTGTEAFF.